This T cell receptor beta chain appears in the sequencing data of a study of blood T cell repertoires in COVID-19. Whole-study context: COVID-19 samples collected from the United States, Italy and Spain covered acute and convalescent phases. T cells, B-cell-depleted T cells, or PBMCs supplied cDNA or gDNA.

How the authors handled the data: The authors estimated nucleated cell counts from reference gene primer amplification. Assay: immunoSEQ multiplex PCR; the TCRdb copy retains only in-frame clones and omits some. V, J and clone size are those of that table, while D and trimming were read from the DNA. The data hold fewer than 300,000 clones, with under 90% observed a single time. Seattle patients were enrolled during active infection and followed longitudinally. Germline CDR1 is LGHDT and CDR2 is YNNKEL (reference sequence). This CDR3 is 17 amino acids long. After removal of 0 bases from V and 5 bases from J, the junction contained 6 bases not matched to a gene.

The sequencing sample was made of peripheral blood. The V gene is TRBV3-1 (or the pseudogene TRBV3-2), the J gene TRBJ2-7; TRBD2 agrees at 14 bases. The sequence was obtained from a man aged 45-65 years with COVID-19, enrolled during active disease. The CDR3, as DNA: TGTGCCAGCAGCCAAGAGGGACTAGCGGGAGTAATCCACGAGCAGTACTTC. Translation gives CASSQEGLAGVIHEQYF.